One sample yielded the 22 T cell receptor beta chains listed below, sequenced in a study of cytomegalovirus exposure and HLA in healthy donors. A multiplex PCR was run with 60 Vbeta primers and 13 Jbeta primers. The protocol was immunoSEQ multiplex PCR, while the TCRdb copy is restricted to in-frame clones and leaves out a portion. The repertoire includes around 160,000 clones, approximately 80% of them detected once, and roughly 2.6% sits in the top ten. Material for sequencing was PBMCs. The receptor set was obtained from a woman aged 40 to 55 in good health and CMV-seropositive.

The V call is TRBV6-4, the J call TRBJ1-1, with D uncertain. This CDR3 contains 15 residues. Trimming cost V 0 bases and J 0 bases, with 8 bases left between them. Germline V gives CDR1 MRHNA, CDR2 SNTAGT. The CDR3 nucleotides are TGTGCCAGCAGTGACTCTTACAGCTTGAACACTGAAGCTTTCTTT. It specifies CASSDSYSLNTEAFF.

V and J are TRBV2 and TRBJ2-1; 8 bases map to TRBD2. The trim removed 4 bases at V and 6 bases at J, leaving 2 bases unmatched. The germline V gene encodes CDR1 SNHLY and CDR2 FYNNEI. This CDR3 comprises 13 residues. This CDR3 is CASSGTSGNEQFF. The CDR3 region has the DNA TGTGCCAGCAGTGGAACTAGCGGCAATGAGCAGTTCTTC.

The J gene is TRBJ2-3, the V gene TRBV7-9; 13 bases agree with TRBD2. Germline V CDR1 and CDR2: SEHNR, FQNEAQ (reference sequence). V gave up 5 bases and J gave up 4 bases; unmatched junction bases: 12. The CDR3 has 18 residues. CDR3 nucleotide sequence: TGTGCCAGCAGCCGGGGACTAGCGGGATTCTACGAGGCAGATACGCAGTATTTT. Encoded protein: CASSRGLAGFYEADTQYF.

The table lists this clone with a count of one. The V and J genes are TRBV7-9 and TRBJ1-1; the match to TRBD1 covers 7 bases. In germline, CDR1 is SEHNR, CDR2 FQNEAQ (reference sequence). The V and J ends lost 5 bases and 0 bases, in that order; junction bases with no gene match: 3. The CDR3 is made up of 14 amino acids. The CDR3 reads CASSLTGLNTEAFF. The CDR3 region has the DNA TGTGCCAGCAGCCTGACAGGGTTGAACACTGAAGCTTTCTTT.

The chain carries TRBV7-9 and TRBJ2-1; unclear D gene. The ends were cut back, 5 bases at V and 5 bases at J, with 10 bases in the middle. The CDR3 length is 13 residues. Germline V gene sequence: CDR1 SEHNR, CDR2 FQNEAQ (reference sequence). CDR3: CASSPTANNEQFF. The CDR3 nucleotides are TGTGCCAGCAGCCCAACAGCCAACAATGAGCAGTTCTTC.

The chain combines TRBV6-1 with TRBJ2-7, with 11 bases lining up with TRBD2. Germline-derived CDR1 and CDR2 are MNHNS and SASEGT. The J segment lost 6 bases and the V segment lost 3 bases, leaving 4 bases of the junction unmatched. The CDR3 sequence is 14 residues long. The chain's CDR3 is CASSEGLAASEQYF. The CDR3 nucleotides are TGTGCCAGCAGTGAGGGACTAGCGGCTTCCGAGCAGTACTTC.

This chain links TRBV13 with TRBJ2-3; TRBD2 matches 14 bases. CDR1 PRHDT and CDR2 FYEKMQ come from the germline V gene (reference sequence). The V gene end was trimmed by 4 bases and the J gene end by 5 bases; junction bases not matched to a gene: 8. The CDR3 is made up of 17 amino acids. CDR3 coding DNA: TGTGCCAGCAGCTCCGACGGGACTAGCGGGAGAAGAGATACGCAGTATTTT. Amino acids: CASSSDGTSGRRDTQYF.

The rearrangement links TRBV5-1 to TRBJ2-3; 7 nucleotides line up with TRBD2. Trimming took 1 base from V and 2 from J; bases not matched to a gene: 13. This CDR3 region has 18 residues. Germline values: CDR1 SGHRS, CDR2 YFSETQ. CDR3 residues: CASSLNGYAGAHTDTQYF. In DNA, the CDR3 is TGCGCCAGCAGCTTGAATGGTTACGCGGGAGCACACACAGATACGCAGTATTTT.

The V call is TRBV7-2, the J call TRBJ1-2; possible D gene TRBD1, 6 bases. The CDR3 loop spans 14 amino acids. Trimming left V 5 bases short and J 4 bases short, with 14 bases between. CDR1 is SGHTA and CDR2 is FQGNSA in the germline V gene. CDR3 residues: CASSEAGVGYGYTF. The CDR3 DNA is TGTGCCAGCAGCGAAGCAGGGGTTGGCTATGGCTACACCTTC.

The chain has TRBV29-1 and TRBJ2-5, with TRBD1 matching 7 bases. The J call could be wrong; TRBJ2-7 is a better fit for the DNA end. Germline V gene lookup returns CDR1 SQVTM and CDR2 ANQGSEA. The CDR3 is 13 amino acids. The CDR3 sequence: CSVGGAGGYEQYF. CDR3 in DNA: TGCAGCGTTGGTGGGGCAGGGGGCTACGAGCAGTACTTC.

This chain links TRBV5-6 with TRBJ2-7; D remains unclear. V gave up 0 bases and J gave up 4 bases, with 5 bases separating them. The CDR3 totals 12 residues. Germline CDR1 SGHDT, CDR2 YYEEEE. The CDR3 loop is CASSLVPYEQYF. For the CDR3, the DNA is TGTGCCAGCAGCTTGGTCCCTTACGAGCAGTACTTC.

This clone was seen more than once but under ten times. The rearrangement links TRBV21-1 to TRBJ2-3; TRBD2 is the table's D call and was not checked against the DNA. TRBV21-1 counts as a pseudogene. This CDR3 is built from 21 residues. The CDR3 DNA reads as TGTGCCAGCAGCAAATCTTTAGCGGGGGAATTAAACGCTACTAGCACAGATACGCAGTATTTT. It specifies CASSKSLAGELNATSTDTQYF.

This clone appeared once. The CDR3 loop is CASSYSIEQPQHF. For the CDR3, the DNA is TGTGCCAGCAGTTACTCGATCGAGCAGCCCCAGCATTTT. The chain links TRBV6-5 to TRBJ1-5; D is ambiguous. Trimming took off 0 bases at V and 7 bases at J, with 7 bases between the two ends. Germline-derived CDR1 and CDR2 are MNHEY and SVGAGI. CDR3 length: 13 residues.

This rearrangement joins TRBV29-1 to TRBJ2-1; 7 bases align to TRBD1. V shed 6 bases, J shed 2 bases, and the junction held 13 bases outside the gene matches. The CDR3 contains 16 residues. Germline loops: CDR1 SQVTM, CDR2 ANQGSEA. CDR3 in amino acids: CSVAPRTGFTYNEQFF. The CDR3 nucleotides are TGCAGCGTGGCCCCCCGGACAGGATTCACCTACAATGAGCAGTTCTTC.

The chain joins TRBV6-5 to TRBJ2-2, with D possibly TRBD2 on 5 matching bases. Germline V gene lookup returns CDR1 MNHEY and CDR2 SVGAGI. This CDR3 region has 13 residues. Trimming took off 5 bases at V and 6 bases at J, with 10 bases between the two ends. The CDR3 region is CASSGGRAGELFF. In nucleotides, the CDR3 is TGTGCCAGCAGTGGAGGAAGGGCCGGGGAGCTGTTTTTT.

The CDR3 bases are TGTGCCAGCAGCACAGGGGCCCGACTTAACACTGAAGCTTTCTTT. Protein: CASSTGARLNTEAFF. The genes are TRBV7-9 and TRBJ1-1; 7 bases line up with TRBD1. The CDR3 runs to 15 residues. Germline CDR1 is SEHNR and CDR2 is FQNEAQ (reference sequence). With V trimmed by 5 bases and J by 2 bases, 8 bases remained unmatched.

The chain couples TRBV6-6 to TRBJ2-3; 7 bases line up with TRBD2. The junction had 1 base not matched to a gene; V was cut back by 1 base and J by 3 bases. The CDR3 has 14 residues. In germline, CDR1 is MNHNY, CDR2 SVGAGI (reference sequence). This CDR3 reads CASSYLLATDTQYF. The CDR3 DNA reads TGTGCCAGCAGTTACTTACTAGCGACAGATACGCAGTATTTT.

In DNA, the CDR3 is TGCGCCAGCAGCCAAGCCACCCTAGGAACTAATTCACCCCTCCACTTT. This encodes CASSQATLGTNSPLHF. The V call is TRBV4-1, the J call TRBJ1-6, with unresolved D. Germline assignment: CDR1 MGHRA and CDR2 YSYEKL. The germline V and J ends were trimmed by 1 base and 6 bases, with 13 bases remaining between them. The CDR3 is 16 amino acids.

The V call is TRBV28, the J call TRBJ2-5, with 8 bases aligning to TRBD2. The tail of the sequence fits TRBJ2-7 better, so the J call may be wrong. The CDR3 consists of 17 residues. CDR1 MDHEN and CDR2 SYDVKM come from the germline V gene. The CDR3 loop reads CASSSLQGLALLYEQYF. CDR3 in DNA: TGTGCCAGCAGTTCCCTCCAAGGACTAGCCCTCCTCTACGAGCAGTACTTC.

The DNA of the CDR3 is TGTGCCAGCAGCCGGGGACAGGGCAGAGACGAGCAGTACTTC. It specifies CASSRGQGRDEQYF. V gene TRBV5-4 combines with J gene TRBJ2-7; TRBD1 aligns across 9 bases. Germline CDR1 and CDR2: SGHNT and YYREEE (reference sequence). This CDR3 region has 14 residues. With V trimmed by 4 bases and J by 5 bases, 7 bases remained unmatched.

CDR3 loop: CASSQDGGQNTGELFF. In DNA form, the CDR3 reads TGCGCCAGCAGCCAAGATGGCGGACAGAACACCGGGGAGCTGTTTTTT. The chain is built from TRBV4-1 and TRBJ2-2, with D maybe TRBD1 (5 bases). Trimming took off 0 bases at V and 1 base at J, with 9 bases between the two ends. This CDR3 is 16 amino acids long. Germline V gives CDR1 MGHRA, CDR2 YSYEKL.

The chain carries TRBV14 and TRBJ1-3; possibly TRBD1 for D (6 bases). The V gene's germline CDR1 is SGHDN and CDR2 FVKESK. Between the trimmed V and J ends, which lost 4 bases and 2 bases, there was a span of 12 bases. The CDR3 is 15 amino acids. Here the CDR3 DNA reads TGTGCCAGCAGCCCTAGGGGGATCACTGGAAACACCATATATTTT. The encoded protein is CASSPRGITGNTIYF.